Detailed here is one T cell receptor beta chain. Data came from immunoSEQ multiplex PCR; TCRdb stores just in-frame clones and leaves some out. The table records approximately 150,000 clones, nearly 90% of them present only once. This sample stems from a study of T cell responses to AZD1222 COVID-19 vaccine. Germline CDR1 SGHRS, CDR2 YFSETQ. Trimming shortened V by 7 bases and J by 3 bases, and 16 bases separated the two germline ends. There are 14 residues in the CDR3. The source material was peripheral blood, sampled 28 days after the second dose of the MenACWY control vaccine. The chain links TRBV5-1 to TRBJ1-1, with TRBD1 as a possible D gene (6 bases). The clonotype originates from an adult who received the MenACWY meningococcal vaccine as a control. DNA of the CDR3: TGCGCCAGCCGCTATCAGGGGCAGGACACTGAAGCTTTCTTT. Translation gives CASRYQGQDTEAFF. Full variable domain (rest looked up from reference TRBV5-1 and TRBJ1-1): KAGVTQTPRYLIKTRGQQVTLSCSPISGHRSVSWYQQTPGQGLQFLFEYFSETQRNKGNFPGRFSGRQFSNSRSEMNVSTLELGDSALYLCASRYQGQDTEAFFGQGTRLTVV.